This paragraph covers one T cell receptor beta chain sequence. Antigen specificity is unknown. PCR primers comprised 60 Vbeta and 13 Jbeta primers. Profiled with immunoSEQ multiplex PCR; TCRdb holds only in-frame clones, not every one. Of 240,000 or so clones in the sample, roughly 82% were seen once. There are 14 residues in the CDR3. Per germline, CDR1 SGHDN and CDR2 FVKESK. Trimming removed 0 bases at V and 8 bases at J, with 11 bases between. The data belong to a study of cytomegalovirus exposure and HLA in healthy donors. Findings of the study overall: Analyzed later, association rates of TCRs varied across HLA loci, with DRB1 most and HLA-C fewest. Per published reports, the classifier diagnosed cytomegalovirus status with high specificity and sensitivity. Most TCR sequences were rare, but some public TCRs occurred in many donors.

Donors sampled were nominally healthy, though unrecorded immune exposures were likely. Sequenced sample: PBMCs. V usage is TRBV14 and J usage is TRBJ2-4; D remains ambiguous. The sequence was collected from a woman aged 40 to 55 in good health and CMV-seropositive. CDR3 residues: CASSQDTVADIQYF. In DNA form, the CDR3 reads TGTGCCAGCAGCCAAGATACTGTGGCGGACATTCAGTACTTC.